This T cell receptor beta chain was observed in a study of blood T cell repertoires in COVID-19. The wider study: Acute-phase and convalescent COVID-19 samples originated in the United States, Italy and Spain. PBMCs, B-cell-depleted T cells, or T cells provided the cDNA or gDNA that made up the material.

Source study methods: Amplification with reference gene primers provided the estimates of nucleated cell counts. The protocol was immunoSEQ multiplex PCR, while the TCRdb copy is restricted to in-frame clones and leaves out a portion. V and J calls and clone size are those listed in that table; D and trimming were worked out from the DNA. The repertoire has roughly 100,000 clones, 70% to 90% of them found once; the top ten carry approximately 2.9%. V shed 5 bases and J shed 8 bases, with 19 bases lying between them. The CDR3 length is 16 residues. Germline CDR1 and CDR2: SGHAT and FQDESV (reference sequence).

The material sequenced was peripheral blood. The gene calls are TRBV11-1 and TRBJ1-6, with a possible D match to TRBD1 (5 bases). The clonotype was recovered from a man aged 50 or older with active or convalescent COVID-19. CDR3 protein: CASSRSFGRDHSPLHF. CDR3 sequence (DNA): TGTGCCAGCAGCCGTTCGTTTGGCAGGGATCATTCACCCCTCCACTTT.